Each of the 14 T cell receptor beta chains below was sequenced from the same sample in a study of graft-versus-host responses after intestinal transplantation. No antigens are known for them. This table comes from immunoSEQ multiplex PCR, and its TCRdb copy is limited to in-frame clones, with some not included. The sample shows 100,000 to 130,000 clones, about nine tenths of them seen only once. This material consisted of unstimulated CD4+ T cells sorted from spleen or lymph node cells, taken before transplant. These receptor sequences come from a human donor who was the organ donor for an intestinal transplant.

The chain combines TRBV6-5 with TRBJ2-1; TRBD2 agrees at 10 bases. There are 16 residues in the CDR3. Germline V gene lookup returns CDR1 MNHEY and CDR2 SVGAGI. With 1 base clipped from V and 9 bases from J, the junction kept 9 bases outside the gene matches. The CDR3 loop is CASSYYPAGGPSEQFF. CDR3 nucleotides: TGTGCCAGCAGTTACTATCCAGCGGGGGGGCCTAGTGAGCAGTTCTTC.

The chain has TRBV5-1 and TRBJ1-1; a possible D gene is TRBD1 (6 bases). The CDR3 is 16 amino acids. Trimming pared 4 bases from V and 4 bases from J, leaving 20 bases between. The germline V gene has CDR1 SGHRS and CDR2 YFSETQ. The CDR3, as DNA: TGCGCCAGCAGCCCCGGACAGAGTGTCGGACTCACTGAAGCTTTCTTT. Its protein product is CASSPGQSVGLTEAFF.

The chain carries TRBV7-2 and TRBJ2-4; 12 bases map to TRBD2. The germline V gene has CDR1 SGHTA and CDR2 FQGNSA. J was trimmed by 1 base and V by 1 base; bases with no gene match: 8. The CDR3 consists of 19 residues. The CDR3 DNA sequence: TGTGCCAGCAGCTTAGGACTAGCGGGAGTAATTAACGCCAAAAACATTCAGTACTTC. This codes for CASSLGLAGVINAKNIQYF.

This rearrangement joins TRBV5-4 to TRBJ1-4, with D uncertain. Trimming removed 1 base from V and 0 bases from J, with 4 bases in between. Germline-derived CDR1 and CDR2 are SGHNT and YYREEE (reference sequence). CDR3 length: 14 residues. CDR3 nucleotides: TGTGCCAGCAGCTTGACCGCAACTAATGAAAAACTGTTTTTT. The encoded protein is CASSLTATNEKLFF.

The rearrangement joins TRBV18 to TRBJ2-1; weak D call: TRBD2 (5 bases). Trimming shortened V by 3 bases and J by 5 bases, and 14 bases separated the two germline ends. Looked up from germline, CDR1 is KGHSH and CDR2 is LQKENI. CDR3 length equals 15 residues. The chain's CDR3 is CASSPSRLSNNEQFF. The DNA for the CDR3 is TGTGCCAGCTCACCTTCCCGACTATCAAACAATGAGCAGTTCTTC. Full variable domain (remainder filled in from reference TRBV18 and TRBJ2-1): NAGVMQNPRHLVRRRGQEARLRCSPMKGHSHVYWYRQLPEEGLKFMVYLQKENIIDESGMPKERFSAEFPKEGPSILRIQQVVRGDSAAYFCASSPSRLSNNEQFFGPGTRLTVL.

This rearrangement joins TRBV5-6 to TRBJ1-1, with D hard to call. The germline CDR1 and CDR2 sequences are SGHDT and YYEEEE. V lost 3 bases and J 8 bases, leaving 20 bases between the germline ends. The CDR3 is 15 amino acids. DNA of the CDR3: TGTGCCAGCAGCTACCAACAACTGACTCCGGGGGAAGCTTTCTTT. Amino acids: CASSYQQLTPGEAFF.

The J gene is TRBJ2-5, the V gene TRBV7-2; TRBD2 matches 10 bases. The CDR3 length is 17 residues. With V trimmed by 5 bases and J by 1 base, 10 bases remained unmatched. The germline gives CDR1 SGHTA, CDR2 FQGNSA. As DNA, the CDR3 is TGTGCCAGCAGCCCTATAGCGGGGGGACTTTTCCAAGAGACCCAGTACTTC. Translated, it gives CASSPIAGGLFQETQYF. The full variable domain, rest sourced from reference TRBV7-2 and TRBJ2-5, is GAGVSQSPSNKVTEKGKDVELRCDPISGHTALYWYRQSLGQGLEFLIYFQGNSAPDKSGLPSDRFSAERTGGSVSTLTIQRTQQEDSAVYLCASSPIAGGLFQETQYFGPGTRLLVL.

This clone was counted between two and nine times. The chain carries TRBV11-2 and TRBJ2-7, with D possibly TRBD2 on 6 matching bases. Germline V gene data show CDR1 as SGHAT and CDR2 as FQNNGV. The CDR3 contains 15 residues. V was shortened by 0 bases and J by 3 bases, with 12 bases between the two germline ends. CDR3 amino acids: CASSLDRAEGYEQYF. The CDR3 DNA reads TGTGCCAGCAGCTTAGATAGGGCGGAGGGCTACGAGCAGTACTTC.

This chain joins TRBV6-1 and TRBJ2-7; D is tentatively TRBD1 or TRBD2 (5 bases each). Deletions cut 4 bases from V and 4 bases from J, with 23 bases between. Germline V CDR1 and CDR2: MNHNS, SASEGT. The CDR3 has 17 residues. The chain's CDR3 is CASSAGTRSGARYEQYF. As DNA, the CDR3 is TGTGCCAGCAGTGCCGGGACCCGTTCTGGCGCGCGGTACGAGCAGTACTTC.

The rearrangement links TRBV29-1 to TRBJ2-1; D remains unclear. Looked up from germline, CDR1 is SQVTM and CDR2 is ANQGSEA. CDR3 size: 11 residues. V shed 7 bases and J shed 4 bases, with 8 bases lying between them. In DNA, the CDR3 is TGCAGCGCCTTTAGTTACAATGAGCAGTTCTTC. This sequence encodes CSAFSYNEQFF.

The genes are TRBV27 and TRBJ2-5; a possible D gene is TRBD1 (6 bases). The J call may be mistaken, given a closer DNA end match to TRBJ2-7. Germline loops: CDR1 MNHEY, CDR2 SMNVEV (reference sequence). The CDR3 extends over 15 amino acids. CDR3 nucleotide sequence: TGTGCCAGCAGTTTATTTGGGACACCAGCCTACGAGCAGTACTTC. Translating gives CASSLFGTPAYEQYF.

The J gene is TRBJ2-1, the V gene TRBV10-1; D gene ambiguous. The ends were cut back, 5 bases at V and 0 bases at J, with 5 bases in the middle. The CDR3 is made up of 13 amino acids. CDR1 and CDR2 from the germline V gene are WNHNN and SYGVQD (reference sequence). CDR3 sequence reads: CASSRVSYNEQFF. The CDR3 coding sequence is TGCGCCAGCAGTAGGGTCTCCTACAATGAGCAGTTCTTC.

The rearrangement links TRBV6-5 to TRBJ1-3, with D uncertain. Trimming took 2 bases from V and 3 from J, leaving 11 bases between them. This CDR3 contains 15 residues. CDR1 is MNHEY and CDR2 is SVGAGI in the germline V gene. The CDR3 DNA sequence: TGTGCCAGCAGTTACCAGAGGACTGGTGGAAACACCATATATTTT. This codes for CASSYQRTGGNTIYF.

The CDR3 DNA reads TGTGCCAGCAGCTTGTTGGTAGGGGAGTCACCCCTCCACTTT. Its translation is CASSLLVGESPLHF. V gene TRBV5-6 combines with J gene TRBJ1-6, with D tentatively TRBD1 (5 bases). Deletions cut 1 base from V and 10 bases from J, with 12 bases between. CDR1 and CDR2 from the germline V gene are SGHDT and YYEEEE. The CDR3 has 14 residues. The full variable domain, rest sourced from reference TRBV5-6 and TRBJ1-6, is DAGVTQSPTHLIKTRGQQVTLRCSPKSGHDTVSWYQQALGQGPQFIFQYYEEEERQRGNFPDRFSGHQFPNYSSELNVNALLLGDSALYLCASSLLVGESPLHFGNGTRLTVT.